This T cell receptor (beta chain) stems from a study of blood T cells in healthy people across ages. Study summary: Researchers report that template switching captured about one barcoded beta molecule per two T cells. Findings and caveats of the study: More naive CD4+ cells and higher diversity were found in long-lived than in aged donors. Strong correlation linked observed beta diversity and percent naive T cells. The recorded TCR beta diversity per million T cells decreased in a roughly linear manner with age.

Next came a second PCR, run for roughly 6 to 11 cycles, which used a sample-barcoded 5' primer along with a J-beta primer mix. TCRdb passed the 5' RACE reads through MiXCR, listing each CDR3 protein once. The repertoire holds roughly 1.5 million distinct CDR3 sequences, about 45% seen once, with just over 4% in the top ten. The CDR3 totals 13 residues. Trimming shortened V by 5 bases and J by 5 bases, and 10 bases separated the two germline ends. Germline CDR1 is LGHNA and CDR2 is YNFKEQ. Comments on this clonotype: The antigen is unknown.

The material sequenced was blood. The source of this sequence is a young woman in good health. The chain combines TRBV4-2 with TRBJ2-1; weak D call: TRBD1 (5 bases). CDR3 in DNA: TGTGCCAGCAGCAACCGACAGAACAATGAGCAGTTCTTC. Translating it yields CASSNRQNNEQFF.